Detailed here is one T cell receptor beta chain. Trimming took 1 base from V and 3 from J; bases not matched to a gene: 7. The CDR3 runs to 16 residues. From germline, CDR1 is SGHNT and CDR2 YENEEA. The data stem from a study of blood T cell repertoires in COVID-19. In the study overall: Sites in the United States, Italy and Spain provided acute and convalescent COVID-19 samples.

The repertoire was sequenced with immunoSEQ multiplex PCR; TCRdb's copy has only in-frame clones and lacks some. This sample carries under 200,000 clones, around 89% of them seen once, and the ten largest clones take 0.7% to 0.9%. Donors in Cohort 3 who had recovered were those with two negative PCRs, healthcare professional clearance, or resolution of their symptoms. Sequenced: PBMCs or T cells enriched from blood (not recorded which). The genes are TRBV11-3 and TRBJ2-3, with 7 nucleotides matching TRBD1. This receptor was obtained from a woman aged 18 to 35 who had recovered from COVID-19. CDR3 loop: CASSLGWTGATDTQYF. CDR3 sequence (DNA): TGTGCCAGCAGCTTAGGATGGACAGGAGCAACAGATACGCAGTATTTT.